A selection of T cell receptor beta chains follows, all from one sample in a study of T cell clusters in autoimmune cytopenias. TCRdb re-called the multiplex PCR reads; one entry per CDR3 protein, DNA not given. The sample data list around 3,000 distinct CDR3 sequences. What was sequenced was peripheral blood. The receptors originated from a human donor with an autoimmune cytopenia or autoimmune hepatitis (not recorded which). Both conserved end residues are part of each CDR3. For some rows the clone size is stated as once, few or many, or as a class when expanded; others skip it.

j_call,clone_size,v_call,cdr3_aa
TRBJ2-6,medium-sized,TRBV19,CASSSGSSGANVLTF
TRBJ2-1,-,TRBV27,CASSLMGEGEQFF
TRBJ2-7,-,TRBV12-3/TRBV12-4,CASSLGFRTEYEQYF
TRBJ1-4,medium-sized,TRBV6-5,CASSLGAWQEKLFF
TRBJ2-3,medium-sized,TRBV29-1,CSVEDLYSYTDTQYF
TRBJ2-1,-,TRBV7-2,CASSMGQAGNEQFF
TRBJ2-2,-,TRBV6-6,CASSPSNTGELFF
TRBJ2-5,-,TRBV7-9,CASSLGQPGVTQYF
TRBJ2-5,medium-sized,TRBV12-3/TRBV12-4,CASSLAPGGLKTQYF
TRBJ2-1,-,TRBV29-1,CSVGGLAGVGNEQFF
TRBJ2-5,-,TRBV5-6,CASRRGLAAGETQYF
TRBJ2-1,medium-sized,TRBV11-1,CASSLVSGRTNEQFF
TRBJ1-3,-,TRBV29-1,CSVEDWAAADAGNTIYF
TRBJ1-6,medium-sized,TRBV6-5,CASSWGVTTNSPLHF
TRBJ2-2,-,TRBV6-2/TRBV6-3,CASTGQGLSGELFF
TRBJ2-5,medium-sized,TRBV7-9,CASTPSSRETQYF
TRBJ2-3,large,TRBV29-1,CSVEGGRGTDTQYF
TRBJ2-7,-,TRBV12-3/TRBV12-4,CASSLDGGWGGEQYF
TRBJ2-3,-,TRBV19,CASAAGRTDTQYF
TRBJ1-5,medium-sized,TRBV6-1,CASSPRGGQGHQPQHF
TRBJ1-1,medium-sized,TRBV27,CASRERGRFAEAFF
TRBJ2-1,-,TRBV18,CASSPGQGWDEQFF
TRBJ1-4,medium-sized,TRBV27,CASKSRGRDEKLFF
TRBJ2-7,medium-sized,TRBV6-2/TRBV6-3,CATKSGAYEQYF
TRBJ1-6,medium-sized,TRBV27,CASSPRDSNSPLHF
TRBJ2-1,medium-sized,TRBV5-6,CASSLDPAYNEQFF
TRBJ1-3,medium-sized,TRBV19,CASSTGQAYGNTIYF
TRBJ2-2,medium-sized,TRBV29-1,CSVSGLKNTGELFF
TRBJ1-1,medium-sized,TRBV29-1,CSVQGEGPNTEAFF
TRBJ2-7,medium-sized,TRBV6-5,CASSFLAIRSYEQYF
TRBJ2-5,-,TRBV6-6,CASSWAGGPGETQYF
TRBJ2-5,-,TRBV7-6,CATSSQRDRGQETQYF
TRBJ2-7,medium-sized,TRBV19,CASSMTGDEQYF
TRBJ2-1,-,TRBV19,CASSIGTGTPNEQFF
TRBJ2-5,medium-sized,TRBV6-6,CASSRKPGQGVEETQYF
TRBJ2-1,medium-sized,TRBV29-1,CSVEKGEIAGPYNEQFF
TRBJ2-7,medium-sized,TRBV12-3/TRBV12-4,CASSFTGSYEQYF
TRBJ2-1,medium-sized,TRBV19,CASSIWSVASYNEQFF
TRBJ2-7,medium-sized,TRBV6-5,CASRLEPGAGPYEQYF
TRBJ2-3,medium-sized,TRBV7-6,CASSPRQRTDTQYF
TRBJ2-5,medium-sized,TRBV6-5,CASSNILEETQYF
TRBJ2-5,medium-sized,TRBV5-1,CASSPSPQETQYF
TRBJ1-6,medium-sized,TRBV27,CASTQTGSGLGSPLHF
TRBJ2-3,-,TRBV27,CASRGSPLDTQYF
TRBJ2-2,-,TRBV19,CASSIDHGGGLGELFF
TRBJ2-3,-,TRBV27,CASRSPAGGHPYTQYF
TRBJ2-5,medium-sized,TRBV19,CASSIRLAGDQETQYF
TRBJ2-4,medium-sized,TRBV29-1,CSVGISGTKNIQYF
TRBJ2-7,medium-sized,TRBV6-2/TRBV6-3,CASSYLFSSGKGYEQYF